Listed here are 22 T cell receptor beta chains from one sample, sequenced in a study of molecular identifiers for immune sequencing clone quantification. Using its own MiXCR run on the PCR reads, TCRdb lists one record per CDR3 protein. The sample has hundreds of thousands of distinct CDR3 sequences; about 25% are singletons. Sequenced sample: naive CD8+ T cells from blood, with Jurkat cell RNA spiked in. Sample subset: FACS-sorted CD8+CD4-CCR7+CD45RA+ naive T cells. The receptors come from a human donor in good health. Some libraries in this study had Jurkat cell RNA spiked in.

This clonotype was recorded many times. CDR3 coding DNA: TGCGCCAGCAGCTTTCAAAGGGGGGTCGAGCAGTACTTC. As protein: CASSFQRGVEQYF. V usage is TRBV5-1 and J usage is TRBJ2-7, with D possibly called TRBD1 or TRBD2 (6 bases each). CDR3 size: 13 residues. The germline gives CDR1 SGHRS, CDR2 YFSETQ. V lost 2 bases, J lost 6 bases, and 12 bases lay in between.

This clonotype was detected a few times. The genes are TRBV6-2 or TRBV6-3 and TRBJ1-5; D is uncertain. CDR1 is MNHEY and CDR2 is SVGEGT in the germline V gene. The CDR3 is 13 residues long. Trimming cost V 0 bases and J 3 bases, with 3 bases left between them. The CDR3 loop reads CASSYSDNQPQHF. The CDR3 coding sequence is TGTGCCAGCAGTTACTCGGACAATCAGCCCCAGCATTTT.

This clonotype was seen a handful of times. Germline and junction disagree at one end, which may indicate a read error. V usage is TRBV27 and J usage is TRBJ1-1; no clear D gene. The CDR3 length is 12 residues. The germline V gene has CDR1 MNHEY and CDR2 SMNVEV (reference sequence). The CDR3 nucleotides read TGTGCCTGCAGTTTATTGGGTTCTGAAGCTTTCTTT. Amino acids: CACSLLGSEAFF.

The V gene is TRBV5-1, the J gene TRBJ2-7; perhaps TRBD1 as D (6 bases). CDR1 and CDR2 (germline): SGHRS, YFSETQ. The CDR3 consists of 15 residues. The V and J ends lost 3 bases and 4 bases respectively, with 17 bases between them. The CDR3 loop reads CASSSTVGADYEQYF. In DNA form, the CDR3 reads TGCGCCAGCAGCTCTACTGTGGGGGCTGATTACGAGCAGTACTTC.

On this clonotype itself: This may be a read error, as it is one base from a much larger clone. The CDR3 loop reads CASSPKGVTEAFF. The CDR3 region has the DNA TGTGCCAGCAGCCCTAAAGGGGTCACTGAAGCTTTCTTT. The V call is TRBV7-9, the J call TRBJ1-1, with D tentatively TRBD1 (5 bases). CDR1 is SEHNR and CDR2 is FQNEAQ in the germline V gene (reference sequence). This CDR3 comprises 13 residues. The germline V and J ends were trimmed by 5 bases and 4 bases, with 11 bases remaining between them.

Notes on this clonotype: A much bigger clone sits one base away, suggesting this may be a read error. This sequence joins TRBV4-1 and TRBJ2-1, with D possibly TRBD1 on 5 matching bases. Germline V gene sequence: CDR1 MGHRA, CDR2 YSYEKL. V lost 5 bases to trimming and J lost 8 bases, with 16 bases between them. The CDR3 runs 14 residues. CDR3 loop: CASSFRTRPYEQFF. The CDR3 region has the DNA TGCGCCAGCAGCTTCAGGACACGCCCCTATGAGCAGTTCTTC.

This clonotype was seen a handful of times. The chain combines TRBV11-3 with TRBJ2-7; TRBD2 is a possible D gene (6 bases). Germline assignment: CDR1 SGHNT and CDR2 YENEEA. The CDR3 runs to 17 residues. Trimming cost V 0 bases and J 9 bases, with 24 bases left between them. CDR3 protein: CASSLDPPEGIYSRQYF. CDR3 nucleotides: TGTGCCAGCAGCTTAGACCCACCGGAGGGGATTTATTCGCGGCAGTACTTC.

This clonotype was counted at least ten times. The CDR3 DNA reads as TGTGCCAGCAGCCTGGACCCTATGACTGAAGCTTTCTTT. Protein sequence: CASSLDPMTEAFF. The chain joins TRBV7-9 to TRBJ1-1; D unresolved. Germline V gene lookup returns CDR1 SEHNR and CDR2 FQNEAQ (reference sequence). CDR3 length: 13 residues. V lost 5 bases and J 5 bases, leaving 12 bases between the germline ends.

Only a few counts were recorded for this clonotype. CDR3 amino acids: CATSEAPGRATGELFF. The DNA for the CDR3 is TGTGCCACCAGCGAGGCCCCTGGACGCGCCACCGGGGAGCTGTTTTTT. The J gene is TRBJ2-2, the V gene TRBV15; D gene uncertain. V was pared by 5 bases and J by 4 bases, with 17 bases between. Germline V lookup: CDR1 LNHNV, CDR2 YYDKDF (reference sequence). The CDR3 length is 16 residues.

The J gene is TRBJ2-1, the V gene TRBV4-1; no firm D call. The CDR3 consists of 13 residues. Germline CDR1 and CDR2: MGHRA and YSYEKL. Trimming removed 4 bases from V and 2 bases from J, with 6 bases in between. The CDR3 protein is CASSRLTYNEQFF. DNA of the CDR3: TGCGCCAGCAGCCGATTAACCTACAATGAGCAGTTCTTC.

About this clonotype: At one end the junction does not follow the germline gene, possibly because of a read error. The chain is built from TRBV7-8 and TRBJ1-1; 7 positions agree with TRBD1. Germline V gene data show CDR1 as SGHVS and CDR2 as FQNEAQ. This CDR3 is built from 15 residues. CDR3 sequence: CASSLRDRVNTGAFF. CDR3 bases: TGTGCCAGCAGCCTTAGAGACAGGGTGAACACTGGAGCTTTCTTT.

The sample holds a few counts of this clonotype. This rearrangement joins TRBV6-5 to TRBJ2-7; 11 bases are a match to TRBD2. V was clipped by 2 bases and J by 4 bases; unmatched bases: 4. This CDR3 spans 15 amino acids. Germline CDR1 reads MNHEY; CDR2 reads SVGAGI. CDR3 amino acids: CASSYPGTSGYEQYF. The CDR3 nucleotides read TGTGCCAGCAGTTACCCCGGGACTAGCGGATACGAGCAGTACTTC.

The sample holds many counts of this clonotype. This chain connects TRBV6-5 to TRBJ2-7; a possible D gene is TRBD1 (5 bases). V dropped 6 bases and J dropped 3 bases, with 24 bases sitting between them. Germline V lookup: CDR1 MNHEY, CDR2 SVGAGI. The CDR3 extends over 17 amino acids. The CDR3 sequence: CASSYALKAGWNYEQYF. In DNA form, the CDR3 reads TGTGCCAGCAGCTACGCTCTTAAGGCAGGGTGGAACTACGAGCAGTACTTC.

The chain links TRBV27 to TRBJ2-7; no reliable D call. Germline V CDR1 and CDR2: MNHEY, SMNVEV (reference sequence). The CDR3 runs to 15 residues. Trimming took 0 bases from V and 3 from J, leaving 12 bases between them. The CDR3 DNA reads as TGTGCCAGCAGTTTATCGGTTGGAAATCTCTACGAGCAGTACTTC. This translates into CASSLSVGNLYEQYF.

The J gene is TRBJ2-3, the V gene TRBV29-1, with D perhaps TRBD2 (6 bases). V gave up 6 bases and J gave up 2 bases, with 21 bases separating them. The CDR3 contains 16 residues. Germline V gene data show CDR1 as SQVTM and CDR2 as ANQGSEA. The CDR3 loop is CSVGPSGVGDTDTQYF. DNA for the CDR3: TGCAGCGTCGGTCCTTCGGGGGTCGGGGACACAGATACGCAGTATTTT.

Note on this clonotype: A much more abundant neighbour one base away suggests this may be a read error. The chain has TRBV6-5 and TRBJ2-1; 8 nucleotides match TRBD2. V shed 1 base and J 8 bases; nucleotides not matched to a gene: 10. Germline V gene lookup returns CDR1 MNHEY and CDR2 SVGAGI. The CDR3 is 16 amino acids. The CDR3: CASSYWSGGGRDEQFF. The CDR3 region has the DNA TGTGCCAGCAGTTACTGGAGCGGGGGAGGAAGGGATGAGCAGTTCTTC.

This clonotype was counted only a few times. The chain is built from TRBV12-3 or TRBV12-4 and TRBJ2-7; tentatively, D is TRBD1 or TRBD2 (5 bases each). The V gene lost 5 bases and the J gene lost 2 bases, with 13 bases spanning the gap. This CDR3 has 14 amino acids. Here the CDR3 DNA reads TGTGCCAGCAGTCACCGGGACGGGCCCTACGAGCAGTACTTC. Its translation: CASSHRDGPYEQYF.

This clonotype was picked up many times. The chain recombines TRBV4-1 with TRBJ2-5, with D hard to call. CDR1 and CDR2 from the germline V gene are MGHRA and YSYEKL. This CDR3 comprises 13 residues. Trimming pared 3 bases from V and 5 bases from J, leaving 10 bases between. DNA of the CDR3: TGCGCCAGCAGCCAGACCCGAGCGGAGACCCAGTACTTC. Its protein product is CASSQTRAETQYF.

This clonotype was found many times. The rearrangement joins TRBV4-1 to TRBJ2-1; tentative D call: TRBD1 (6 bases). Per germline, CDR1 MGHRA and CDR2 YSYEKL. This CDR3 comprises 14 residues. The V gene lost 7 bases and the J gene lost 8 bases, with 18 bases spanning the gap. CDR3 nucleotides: TGCGCCAGCAACACCTACCCACAGGGTTATGAGCAGTTCTTC. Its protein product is CASNTYPQGYEQFF.

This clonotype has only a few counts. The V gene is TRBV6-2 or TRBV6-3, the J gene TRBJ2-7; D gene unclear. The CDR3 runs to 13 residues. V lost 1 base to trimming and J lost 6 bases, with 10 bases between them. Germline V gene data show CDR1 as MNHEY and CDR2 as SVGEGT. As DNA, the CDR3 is TGTGCCAGCAGTTACTGGGGTAGCCGCGAGCAGTACTTC. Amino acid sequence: CASSYWGSREQYF.

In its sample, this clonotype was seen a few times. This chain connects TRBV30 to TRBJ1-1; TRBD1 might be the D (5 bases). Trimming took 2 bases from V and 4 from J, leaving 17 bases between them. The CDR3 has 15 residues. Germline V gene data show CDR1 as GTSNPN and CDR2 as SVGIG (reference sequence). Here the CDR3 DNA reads TGTGCCTGGAGTCCAGGGCCCAAGGACATCACTGAAGCTTTCTTT. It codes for CAWSPGPKDITEAFF. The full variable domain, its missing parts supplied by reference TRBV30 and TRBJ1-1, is SQTIHQWPATLVQPVGSPLSLECTVEGTSNPNLYWYRQAAGRGLQLLFYSVGIGQISSEVPQNLSASRPQDRQFILSSKKLLLSDSGFYLCAWSPGPKDITEAFFGQGTRLTVV.

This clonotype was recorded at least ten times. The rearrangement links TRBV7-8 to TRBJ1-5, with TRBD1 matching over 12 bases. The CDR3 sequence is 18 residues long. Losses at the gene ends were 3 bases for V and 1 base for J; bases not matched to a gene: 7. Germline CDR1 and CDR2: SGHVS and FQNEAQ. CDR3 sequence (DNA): TGTGCCAGCAGCTTGGGGGACAGGGGGCGCAGGAGCAATCAGCCCCAGCATTTT. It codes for CASSLGDRGRRSNQPQHF.